The 27 T cell receptor beta chains reported below all come from one sample, sequenced in a study of T cells in Graves' hyperthyroidism and ophthalmopathy. RNA transcripts yielded amplified TCR beta CDR3 regions. A set of HTBI primers served as the primers for a first-round RT-PCR of the TCR CDR3. TCRdb used MiXCR to reprocess the multiplex PCR reads, holding one entry per CDR3 protein. This table holds roughly 250,000 distinct CDR3 sequences, roughly 15% found once. Sequencing used blood. The source of these receptors is a woman under 30 with Graves' ophthalmopathy.

This clonotype was counted ten times or more. The chain is built from TRBV12-3 or TRBV12-4 and TRBJ1-5; D is perhaps TRBD1 (6 bases). The CDR3 is 14 amino acids. V lost 3 bases and J 4 bases, leaving 10 bases between the germline ends. The CDR3, as DNA: TGTGCCAGCAGTTTCGGGGGGCGTAATCAGCCCCAGCATTTT. Protein sequence: CASSFGGRNQPQHF.

Many counts were recorded for this clonotype. The J gene is TRBJ1-6, the V gene TRBV5-1; 7 positions match TRBD1. Trimming took 6 bases from V and 6 from J; bases not matched to a gene: 6. This CDR3 is 14 amino acids long. Germline V gives CDR1 SGHRS, CDR2 YFSETQ. The CDR3 DNA is TGCGCCAGCACCTCCGGGACAGCTAATTCACCCCTCCACTTT. It yields the protein CASTSGTANSPLHF.

This clonotype was detected many times. This chain connects TRBV29-1 to TRBJ2-2; D call uncertain. This CDR3 has 15 residues. Germline V gene sequence: CDR1 SQVTM, CDR2 ANQGSEA. V was pared by 4 bases and J by 0 bases, with 12 bases between. The CDR3 loop reads CSVVVGSSNTGELFF. The CDR3 DNA reads TGCAGCGTTGTAGTGGGTAGCTCGAACACCGGGGAGCTGTTTTTT.

This clonotype has at least ten counts. This chain joins TRBV20-1 and TRBJ2-1; 15 bases line up with TRBD2. The trim removed 4 bases at V and 0 bases at J, leaving 7 bases unmatched. Per germline, CDR1 DFQATT and CDR2 SNEGSKA (reference sequence). CDR3 length equals 18 residues. In DNA form, the CDR3 reads TGCAGTGCTACCGCCGGGACTAGCGGGAGGCTCTCCTACAATGAGCAGTTCTTC. Translating it yields CSATAGTSGRLSYNEQFF.

This clonotype was counted at least ten times. The V and J genes are TRBV5-1 and TRBJ2-3, with TRBD2 matching 13 bases. This CDR3 is 16 amino acids long. J gave up 4 bases and V 4 bases, and 6 bases lay outside the gene matches. Germline CDR1 is SGHRS and CDR2 is YFSETQ. The DNA for the CDR3 is TGCGCCAGCAGCCCCGTACTAGCGGGGGGGCCAGATACGCAGTATTTT. Its protein is CASSPVLAGGPDTQYF.

This clonotype was seen repeatedly, ten times or more. The rearrangement joins TRBV2 to TRBJ1-1, with TRBD1 matching 8 bases. Germline V lookup: CDR1 SNHLY, CDR2 FYNNEI. This CDR3 comprises 14 residues. Trimming at V came to 6 bases and at J to 4 bases, leaving 7 bases not matched to a gene. CDR3 sequence: CASRYRGGGTEAFF. In DNA, the CDR3 is TGTGCCAGCAGATACAGGGGGGGAGGCACTGAAGCTTTCTTT.

In its sample, this clonotype was seen many times. The rearrangement links TRBV7-9 to TRBJ1-1; 7 positions match TRBD1. Germline V gene data show CDR1 as SEHNR and CDR2 as FQNEAQ (reference sequence). With 6 bases clipped from V and 7 bases from J, the junction kept 14 bases outside the gene matches. The CDR3 is 15 amino acids. The CDR3 sequence is CASSLKGQKESEAFF. The CDR3 nucleotides are TGTGCCAGCAGTCTCAAGGGACAGAAGGAAAGTGAAGCTTTCTTT.

This sequence joins TRBV9 and TRBJ2-6; D possibly corresponds to TRBD1 (6 bases). There are 15 residues in the CDR3. V was clipped by 3 bases and J by 1 base, with 8 bases between them. Germline-derived CDR1 and CDR2 are SGDLS and YYNGEE. The chain's CDR3 is CASSGQESGANVLTF. The CDR3 DNA reads TGTGCCAGCAGCGGACAGGAGTCTGGGGCCAACGTCCTGACTTTC.

In this sample, this clonotype turned up many times. V is TRBV28 and J is TRBJ2-7, with a possible D match to TRBD1 (6 bases). CDR3 length equals 14 residues. The V gene's germline CDR1 is MDHEN and CDR2 SYDVKM. V lost 7 bases and J lost 0, with 13 bases in between. In nucleotides, the CDR3 is TGTGCCAGCACTTCACAGGGCCTCTCCTACGAGCAGTACTTC. It translates to CASTSQGLSYEQYF.

This clonotype was seen at least ten times. The rearrangement links TRBV6-1 to TRBJ1-1; D unresolved. The CDR3 is 13 residues long. V lost 5 bases and J 7 bases, leaving 14 bases between the germline ends. CDR1 and CDR2 (germline): MNHNS, SASEGT. The CDR3 here is CASSLGPRIEAFF. For the CDR3, the DNA is TGTGCCAGCAGTTTAGGCCCAAGGATTGAAGCTTTCTTT.

This clonotype was counted at least ten times. The chain couples TRBV6-1 to TRBJ2-1; possibly TRBD1 or TRBD2 for D (5 bases each). The CDR3 contains 13 residues. Trimming shortened V by 6 bases and J by 6 bases, and 12 bases separated the two germline ends. Germline assignment: CDR1 MNHNS and CDR2 SASEGT. The CDR3 nucleotides read TGTGCCAGCAGCCTAGCTAGGGGCAATGAGCAGTTCTTC. Protein: CASSLARGNEQFF.

The CDR3 loop reads CSAVDRGLSNQPQHF. CDR3 nucleotides: TGCAGTGCTGTGGACAGGGGGCTGAGCAATCAGCCCCAGCATTTT. The chain couples TRBV20-1 to TRBJ1-5; TRBD1 matches 11 bases. After removal of 5 bases from V and 1 base from J, the junction contained 4 bases not matched to a gene. Germline assignment: CDR1 DFQATT and CDR2 SNEGSKA (reference sequence). The CDR3 is 15 amino acids.

In this sample, this clonotype turned up many times. V gene TRBV20-1 combines with J gene TRBJ2-7; D unclear. Trimming stripped 6 bases from V and 2 bases from J, with 20 bases between. The CDR3 contains 15 residues. Germline lookup yields CDR1 DFQATT and CDR2 SNEGSKA (reference sequence). This CDR3 is CSATGRAGNPYEQYF. The DNA for the CDR3 is TGCAGTGCAACCGGTCGTGCAGGTAACCCCTACGAGCAGTACTTC.

This clonotype was picked up many times. V and J are TRBV12-3 or TRBV12-4 and TRBJ1-1, with 7 bases aligning to TRBD1. The CDR3 covers 14 residues. Germline trimming cut 0 bases from V and 4 bases from J; bases unmatched to any gene: 2. The CDR3 nucleotides read TGTGCCAGCAGTTTAGCGGCAGGGGGCACTGAAGCTTTCTTT. The encoded protein is CASSLAAGGTEAFF.

This clonotype was seen at least ten times. This sequence joins TRBV20-1 and TRBJ2-7; D perhaps matches TRBD1 (5 bases). Germline CDR1 and CDR2: DFQATT and SNEGSKA (reference sequence). V was clipped by 7 bases and J by 3 bases, with 16 bases between them. The CDR3 is made up of 13 amino acids. The chain's CDR3 is CSGQGQVLYEQYF. The CDR3 coding sequence is TGCAGTGGCCAAGGACAAGTGCTCTACGAGCAGTACTTC.

In its sample, this clonotype was seen many times. The V call is TRBV24-1, the J call TRBJ2-1, with D tentatively TRBD2 (5 bases). This CDR3 contains 16 residues. The V end was cut by 0 bases, the J end by 5 bases, with 13 bases between. Per the germline V gene, CDR1 is KGHDR and CDR2 is SFDVKD. CDR3 sequence (DNA): TGTGCCACCAGTGATTTGTCGGGGAGAGCCAACAATGAGCAGTTCTTC. It is translated as CATSDLSGRANNEQFF.

The chain couples TRBV19 to TRBJ2-1; TRBD1 agrees at 10 bases. The CDR3 is made up of 20 amino acids. Unmatched junction bases numbered 14, after V lost 3 bases and J lost 0 bases. The germline CDR1 and CDR2 sequences are LNHDA and SQIVND (reference sequence). The CDR3 protein is CASSMRNRDRGGSSYNEQFF. CDR3 DNA sequence: TGTGCCAGTAGTATGAGGAACCGGGACAGGGGCGGGAGCTCCTACAATGAGCAGTTCTTC.

This clonotype was recorded many times. V is TRBV12-3 or TRBV12-4 and J is TRBJ1-5, with TRBD1 as a possible D gene (5 bases). The germline V and J ends were trimmed by 7 bases and 0 bases, with 13 bases remaining between them. This CDR3 contains 15 residues. The CDR3 region is CASTIGGSSNQPQHF. The CDR3 coding sequence is TGTGCCAGCACCATTGGGGGTTCTAGCAATCAGCCCCAGCATTTT.

This clonotype showed up many times. The V gene is TRBV3-1, the J gene TRBJ2-3, with 8 bases fitting TRBD2. Germline V gene sequence: CDR1 LGHDT, CDR2 YNNKEL (reference sequence). The CDR3 totals 16 residues. With V trimmed by 1 base and J by 4 bases, 7 bases remained unmatched. The CDR3 nucleotides are TGTGCCAGCAGCCAAGTAGGACGGGGGGGCTCAGATACGCAGTATTTT. Translation: CASSQVGRGGSDTQYF.

The chain links TRBV14 to TRBJ1-1; TRBD1 might be the D (5 bases). The germline CDR1 and CDR2 sequences are SGHDN and FVKESK. This CDR3 contains 15 residues. With 2 bases removed from V and 1 base from J, the gap between germline ends came to 11 bases. As DNA, the CDR3 is TGTGCCAGCAGCCAACTTAGCAGGGCGAACACTGAAGCTTTCTTT. Amino acid sequence: CASSQLSRANTEAFF.

In its sample, this clonotype was seen many times. The chain recombines TRBV20-1 with TRBJ2-7, with D possibly being TRBD1 (6 bases). The germline V gene encodes CDR1 DFQATT and CDR2 SNEGSKA (reference sequence). The CDR3 extends over 14 amino acids. Deletions cut 6 bases from V and 0 bases from J, with 15 bases between. The CDR3 nucleotides are TGCAGTGCGATCGACAGGAGAAGCTCCTACGAGCAGTACTTC. This codes for CSAIDRRSSYEQYF.

This clonotype was counted ten times or more. The chain recombines TRBV5-1 with TRBJ2-7; possible D gene TRBD1, 6 bases. The CDR3 is made up of 14 amino acids. The V end lost 0 bases, the J end lost 2 bases, and 9 bases lay between the germline ends. The V gene's germline CDR1 is SGHRS and CDR2 YFSETQ. The CDR3 here is CASSLATGTYEQYF. The CDR3 DNA follows: TGCGCCAGCAGCTTGGCTACAGGGACCTACGAGCAGTACTTC.

This clonotype occurred many times. This chain joins TRBV28 and TRBJ2-2, with 7 bases identical to TRBD2. Unmatched junction bases numbered 2, after V lost 3 bases and J lost 1 base. Looked up from germline, CDR1 is MDHEN and CDR2 is SYDVKM. This CDR3 is 15 amino acids long. The DNA of the CDR3 is TGTGCCAGCAGTTTGAGCGGGGTGAACACCGGGGAGCTGTTTTTT. Translated: CASSLSGVNTGELFF. Full variable domain (outside the CDR3, taken from reference TRBV28 and TRBJ2-2): DVKVTQSSRYLVKRTGEKVFLECVQDMDHENMFWYRQDPGLGLRLIYFSYDVKMKEKGDIPEGYSVSREKKERFSLILESASTNQTSMYLCASSLSGVNTGELFFGEGSRLTVL.

In the case of this clonotype: A read error is possible here, since a much larger clone lies one base away. The genes are TRBV4-1 and TRBJ1-1; 12 positions match TRBD1. The CDR3 loop spans 17 amino acids. V trimming: 0 bases; J trimming: 1 base; junction bases outside the gene matches: 3. CDR1 and CDR2 from the germline V gene are MGHRA and YSYEKL. The CDR3 region is CASSQDPGQGANTEAFF. Written as DNA, the CDR3 is TGCGCCAGCAGCCAAGATCCGGGACAGGGGGCGAACACTGAAGCTTTCTTT.

This clonotype was observed at least ten times. V usage is TRBV30 and J usage is TRBJ1-3, with TRBD1 as a possible D gene (5 bases). Deletions cut 6 bases from V and 0 bases from J, with 15 bases between. The CDR3 covers 15 residues. The germline V gene encodes CDR1 GTSNPN and CDR2 SVGIG (reference sequence). CDR3 region: CACRRDLISGNTIYF. CDR3 bases: TGTGCCTGCCGCCGGGACCTAATCTCTGGAAACACCATATATTTT.

This clonotype was recorded many times. V and J are TRBV28 and TRBJ2-1; D not certain. CDR1 and CDR2 from the germline V gene are MDHEN and SYDVKM. CDR3 length equals 18 residues. The germline V and J ends were trimmed by 3 bases and 1 base, with 19 bases remaining between them. CDR3 nucleotide sequence: TGTGCCAGCAGTTTCCCAACCTTCGGTCCGGATTCCTACAATGAGCAGTTCTTC. Encoded protein: CASSFPTFGPDSYNEQFF.

This clonotype has at least ten counts. The rearrangement uses TRBV20-1 and TRBJ2-3; D gene ambiguous. This CDR3 is 11 amino acids long. The V gene lost 5 bases and the J gene lost 0 bases, with 3 bases spanning the gap. The germline gives CDR1 DFQATT, CDR2 SNEGSKA (reference sequence). This CDR3 reads CSAASTDTQYF. For the CDR3, the DNA is TGCAGTGCTGCTAGCACAGATACGCAGTATTTT.